The clone carrying this T cell receptor (beta chain) was seen a handful of times. The sample's time point: baseline, week 1 (first vaccination visit). Treatment defined: pre-vaccination baseline after standard-of-care therapy. The CDR3 extends over 13 amino acids. V lost 1 base, J lost 6 bases, and 9 bases lay in between. CDR1 SEHNR and CDR2 FQNEAQ come from the germline V gene (reference sequence). Clones were read by immunoSEQ multiplex PCR, and TCRdb kept only the in-frame ones, dropping some. The sample has around 16,000 clones; around four fifths are singletons. The sample comes from a study of a mutant IDH1 vaccine in newly diagnosed glioma.

The chain employs TRBV7-9 and TRBJ1-2; possible D gene TRBD1, 5 bases. The sample was PBMCs, taken from a glioma patient treated with radiotherapy, temozolomide or both. This sequence was found in a man aged 35 to 55 with glioma. The chain's CDR3 is CASSLETANGYTF. As DNA, the CDR3 is TGTGCCAGCAGCTTAGAGACAGCAAATGGCTACACCTTC.